Included here is one TCR beta chain sequence, with context. No antigen is known for it. The source of the sample is a study of OX40 agonist ivuxolimab in advanced cancers. Across the study: Every 2 weeks, ivuxolimab was infused into the patients intravenously at between 0.01 and 10 mg/kg.

Trimming removed 6 bases from V and 6 bases from J; junction bases left unmatched: 12. The CDR3 sequence is 16 residues long. In germline, CDR1 is LNHDA, CDR2 SQIVND (reference sequence). Study conclusions and caveats: By week 6 at 0.1 to 3.0 mg/kg, blood CD4+ and CD8+ T cells had expanded clonally.

Blood sampling took place at baseline, cycle 4 day 1, and cycle 7 day 1. Profiled with immunoSEQ multiplex PCR; TCRdb holds only in-frame clones, not every one. The top ten hold roughly a third of the sample, which has 42,000 or so clones, around 87% seen once. The chain is built from TRBV19 and TRBJ2-3; 10 bases align to TRBD2. This sequence originates from an adult with an advanced solid tumor such as melanoma, head and neck, liver or kidney cancer. Sequenced here: CD4+ or CD8+ T cells sorted from blood, sampled in a trial of the OX40 agonist ivuxolimab. Here the CDR3 reads CASSYGLSGGADTQYF. The CDR3, as DNA: TGTGCCAGTAGCTACGGACTCAGCGGGGGGGCGGATACGCAGTATTTT.